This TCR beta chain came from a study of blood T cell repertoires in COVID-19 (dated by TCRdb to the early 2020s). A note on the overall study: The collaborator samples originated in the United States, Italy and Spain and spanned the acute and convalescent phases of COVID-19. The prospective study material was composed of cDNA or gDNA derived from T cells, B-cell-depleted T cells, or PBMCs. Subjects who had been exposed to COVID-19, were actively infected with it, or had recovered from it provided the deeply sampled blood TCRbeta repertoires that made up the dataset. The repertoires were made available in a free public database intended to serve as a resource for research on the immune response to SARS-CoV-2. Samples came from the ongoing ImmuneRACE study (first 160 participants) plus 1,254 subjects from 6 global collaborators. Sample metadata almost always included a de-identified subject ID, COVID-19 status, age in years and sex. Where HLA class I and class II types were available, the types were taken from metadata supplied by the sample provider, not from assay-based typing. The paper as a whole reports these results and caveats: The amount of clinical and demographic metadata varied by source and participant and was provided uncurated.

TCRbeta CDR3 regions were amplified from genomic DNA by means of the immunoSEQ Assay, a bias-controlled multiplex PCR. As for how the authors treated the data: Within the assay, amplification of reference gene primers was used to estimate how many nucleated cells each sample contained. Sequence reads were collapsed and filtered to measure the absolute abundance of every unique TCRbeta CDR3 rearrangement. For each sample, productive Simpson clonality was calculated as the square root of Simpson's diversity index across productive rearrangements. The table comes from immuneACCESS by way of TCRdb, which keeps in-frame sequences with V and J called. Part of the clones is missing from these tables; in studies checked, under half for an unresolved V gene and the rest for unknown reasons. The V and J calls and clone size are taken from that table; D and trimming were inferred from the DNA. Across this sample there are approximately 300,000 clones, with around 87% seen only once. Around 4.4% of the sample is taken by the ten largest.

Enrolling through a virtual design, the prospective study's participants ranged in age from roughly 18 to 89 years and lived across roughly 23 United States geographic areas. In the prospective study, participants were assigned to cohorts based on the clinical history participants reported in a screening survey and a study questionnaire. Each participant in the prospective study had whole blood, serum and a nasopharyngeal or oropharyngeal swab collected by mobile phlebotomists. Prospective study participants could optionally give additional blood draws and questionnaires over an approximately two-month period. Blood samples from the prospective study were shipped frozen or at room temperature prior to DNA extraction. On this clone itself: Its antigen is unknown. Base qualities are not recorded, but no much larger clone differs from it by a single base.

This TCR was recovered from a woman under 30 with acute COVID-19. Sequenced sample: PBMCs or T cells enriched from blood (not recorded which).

Here is the DNA: TGTGCCATCAGTGAGGCTCGCGATGAGCAGTTCTTC. Its translation is CAISEARDEQFF. Rearrangement joined TRBV10-3 to TRBJ2-1, with no reliable assignment of the D segment. V drops 2 bases and J drops 8 bases, leaving 7 bases in between. Counted from cysteine to phenylalanine, this CDR3 has 12 amino acids. CDR3 DNA only is kept here, 36 bases in frame from base 1. The germline V gene provides CDR1 ENHRY and CDR2 SYGVKD.